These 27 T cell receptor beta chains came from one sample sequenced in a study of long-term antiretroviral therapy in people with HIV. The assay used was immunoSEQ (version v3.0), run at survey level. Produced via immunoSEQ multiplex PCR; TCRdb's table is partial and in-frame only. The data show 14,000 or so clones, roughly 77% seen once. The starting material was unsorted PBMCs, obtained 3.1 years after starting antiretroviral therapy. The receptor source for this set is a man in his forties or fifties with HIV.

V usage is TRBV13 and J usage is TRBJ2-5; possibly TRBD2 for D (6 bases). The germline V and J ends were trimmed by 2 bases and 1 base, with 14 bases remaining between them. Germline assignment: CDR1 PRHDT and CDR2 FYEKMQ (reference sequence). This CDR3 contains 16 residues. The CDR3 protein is CASSLSSAGSQETQYF. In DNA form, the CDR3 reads TGTGCCAGCAGCTTAAGTTCCGCGGGGAGCCAAGAGACCCAGTACTTC. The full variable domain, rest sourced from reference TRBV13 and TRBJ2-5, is AAGVIQSPRHLIKEKRETATLKCYPIPRHDTVYWYQQGPGQDPQFLISFYEKMQSDKGSIPDRFSAQQFSDYHSELNMSSLELGDSALYFCASSLSSAGSQETQYFGPGTRLLVL.

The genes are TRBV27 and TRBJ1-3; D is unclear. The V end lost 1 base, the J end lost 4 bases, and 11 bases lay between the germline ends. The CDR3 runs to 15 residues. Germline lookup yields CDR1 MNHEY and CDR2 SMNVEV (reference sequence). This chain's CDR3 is CASSLYFTPGNTIYF. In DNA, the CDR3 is TGTGCCAGCAGTTTATATTTCACACCAGGAAACACCATATATTTT.

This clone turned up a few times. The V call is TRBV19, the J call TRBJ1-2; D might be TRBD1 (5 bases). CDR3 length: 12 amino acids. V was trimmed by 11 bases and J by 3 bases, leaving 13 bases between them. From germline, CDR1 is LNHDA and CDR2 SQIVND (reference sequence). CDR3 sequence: CASGTGDYGYTF. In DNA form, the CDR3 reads TGTGCCTCGGGGACGGGAGACTATGGCTACACCTTC.

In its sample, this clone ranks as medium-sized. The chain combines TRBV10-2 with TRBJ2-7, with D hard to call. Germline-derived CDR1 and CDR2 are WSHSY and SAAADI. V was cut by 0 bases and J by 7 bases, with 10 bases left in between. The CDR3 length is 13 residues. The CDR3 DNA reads TGCGCCAGCAGTGAGTCGACATACCGGGAGCAGTACTTC. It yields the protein CASSESTYREQYF.

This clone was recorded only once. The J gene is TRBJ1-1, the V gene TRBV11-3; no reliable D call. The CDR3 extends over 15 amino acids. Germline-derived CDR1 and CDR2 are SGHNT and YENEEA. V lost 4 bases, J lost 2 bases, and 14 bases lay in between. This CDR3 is CASSSTGPSNTEAFF. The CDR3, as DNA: TGTGCCAGCAGCTCAACTGGGCCATCTAACACTGAAGCTTTCTTT.

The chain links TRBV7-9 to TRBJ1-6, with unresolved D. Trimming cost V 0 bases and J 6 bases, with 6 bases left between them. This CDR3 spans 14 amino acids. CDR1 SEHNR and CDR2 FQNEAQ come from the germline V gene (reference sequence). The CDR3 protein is CASSLAGSNSPLHF. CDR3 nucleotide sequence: TGTGCCAGCAGCTTAGCGGGTTCTAATTCACCCCTCCACTTT.

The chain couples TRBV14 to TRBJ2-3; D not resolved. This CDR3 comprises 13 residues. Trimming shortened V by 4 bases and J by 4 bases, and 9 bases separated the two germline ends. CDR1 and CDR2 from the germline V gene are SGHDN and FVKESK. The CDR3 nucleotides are TGTGCCAGCAGCCCCAGACTGGCAGATACGCAGTATTTT. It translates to CASSPRLADTQYF.

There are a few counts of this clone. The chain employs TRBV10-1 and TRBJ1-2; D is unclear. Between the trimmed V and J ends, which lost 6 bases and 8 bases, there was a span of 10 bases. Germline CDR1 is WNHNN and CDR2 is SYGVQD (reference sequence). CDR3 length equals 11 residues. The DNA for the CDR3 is TGCGCCAGCAGCCCTTTCATGGGCTACACCTTC. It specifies CASSPFMGYTF.

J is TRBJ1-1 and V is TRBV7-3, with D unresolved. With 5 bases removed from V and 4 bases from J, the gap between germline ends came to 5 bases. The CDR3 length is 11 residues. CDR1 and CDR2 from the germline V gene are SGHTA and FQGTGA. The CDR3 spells CASSISTEAFF. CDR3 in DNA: TGTGCCAGCAGCATCAGCACTGAAGCTTTCTTT.

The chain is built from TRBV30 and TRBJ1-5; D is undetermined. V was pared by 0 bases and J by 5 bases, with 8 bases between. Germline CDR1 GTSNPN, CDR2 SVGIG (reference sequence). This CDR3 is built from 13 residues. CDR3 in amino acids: CAWSVRSDQPQHF. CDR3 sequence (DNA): TGTGCCTGGAGTGTACGAAGTGATCAGCCCCAGCATTTT.

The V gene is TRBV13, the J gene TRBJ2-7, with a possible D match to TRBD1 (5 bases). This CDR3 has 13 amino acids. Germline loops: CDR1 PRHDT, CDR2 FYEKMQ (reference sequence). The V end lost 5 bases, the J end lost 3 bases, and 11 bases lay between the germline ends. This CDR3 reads CASSPTDSYEQYF. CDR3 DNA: TGTGCCAGCAGCCCGACAGATAGCTACGAGCAGTACTTC.

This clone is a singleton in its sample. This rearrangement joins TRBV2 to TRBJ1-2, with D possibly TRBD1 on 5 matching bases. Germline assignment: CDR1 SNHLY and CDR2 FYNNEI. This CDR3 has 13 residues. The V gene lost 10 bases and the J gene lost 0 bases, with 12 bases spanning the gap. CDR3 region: CATRGGTNYGYTF. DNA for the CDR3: TGTGCCACCCGGGGGGGAACTAACTATGGCTACACCTTC.

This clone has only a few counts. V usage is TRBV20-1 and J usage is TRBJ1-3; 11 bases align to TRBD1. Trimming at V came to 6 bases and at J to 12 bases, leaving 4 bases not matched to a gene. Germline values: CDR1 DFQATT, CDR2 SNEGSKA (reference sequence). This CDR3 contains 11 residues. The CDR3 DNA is TGCAGTGCGGACAGGGGGCCCGGCATATATTTT. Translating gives CSADRGPGIYF.

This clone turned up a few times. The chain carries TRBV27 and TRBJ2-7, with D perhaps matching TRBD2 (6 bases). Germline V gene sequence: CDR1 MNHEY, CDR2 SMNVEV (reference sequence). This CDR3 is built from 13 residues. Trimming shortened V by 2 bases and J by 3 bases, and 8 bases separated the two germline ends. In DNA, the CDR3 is TGTGCCAGCAGTTTAGTCGGGAGCTACGAGCAGTACTTC. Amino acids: CASSLVGSYEQYF.

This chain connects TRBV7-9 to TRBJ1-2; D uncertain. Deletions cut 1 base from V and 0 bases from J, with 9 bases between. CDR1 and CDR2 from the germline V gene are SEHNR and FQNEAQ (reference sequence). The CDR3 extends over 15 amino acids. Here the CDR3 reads CASSLVLDANYGYTF. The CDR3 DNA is TGTGCCAGCAGCTTAGTCTTAGACGCTAACTATGGCTACACCTTC.

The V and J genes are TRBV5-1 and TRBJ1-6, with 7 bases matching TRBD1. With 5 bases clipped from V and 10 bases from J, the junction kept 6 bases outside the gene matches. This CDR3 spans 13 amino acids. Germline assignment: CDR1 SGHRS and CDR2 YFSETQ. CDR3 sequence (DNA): TGCGCCAGCAGAACAGGGGATCGGTCACCCCTCCACTTT. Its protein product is CASRTGDRSPLHF.

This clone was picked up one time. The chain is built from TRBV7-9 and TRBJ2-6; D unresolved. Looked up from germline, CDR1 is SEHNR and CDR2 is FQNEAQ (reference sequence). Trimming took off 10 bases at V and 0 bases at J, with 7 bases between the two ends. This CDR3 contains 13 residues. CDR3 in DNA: TGTGCCACTCAGAGCTCTGGGGCCAACGTCCTGACTTTC. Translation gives CATQSSGANVLTF.

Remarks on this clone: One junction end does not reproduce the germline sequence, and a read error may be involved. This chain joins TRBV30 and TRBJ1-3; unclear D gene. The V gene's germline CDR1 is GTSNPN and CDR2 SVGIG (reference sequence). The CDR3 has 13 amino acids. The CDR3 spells CAWSVAVGSTIYF. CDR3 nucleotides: TGTGCCTGGAGTGTAGCTGTGGGAAGCACCATATATTTT.

The CDR3 coding sequence is TGCGCCAGCAGCTACGGGACATCTGGAAACACCATATATTTT. Its protein is CASSYGTSGNTIYF. The chain employs TRBV5-1 and TRBJ1-3, with a tentative D call TRBD1 (6 bases). The CDR3 is 14 amino acids. Trimming took off 3 bases at V and 1 base at J, with 8 bases between the two ends. Germline lookup yields CDR1 SGHRS and CDR2 YFSETQ.

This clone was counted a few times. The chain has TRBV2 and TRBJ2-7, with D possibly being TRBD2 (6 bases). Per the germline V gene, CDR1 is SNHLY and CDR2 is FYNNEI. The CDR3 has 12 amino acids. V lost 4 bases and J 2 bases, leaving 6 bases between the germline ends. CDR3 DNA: TGTGCCAGCAGTGCGGGGGCCTACGAGCAGTACTTC. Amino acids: CASSAGAYEQYF.

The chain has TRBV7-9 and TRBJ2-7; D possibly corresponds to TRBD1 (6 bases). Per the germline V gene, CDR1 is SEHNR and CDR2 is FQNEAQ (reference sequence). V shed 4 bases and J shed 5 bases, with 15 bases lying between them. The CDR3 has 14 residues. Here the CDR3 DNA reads TGTGCCAGCAGCTATCCCTCCCGGACAGACGAGCAGTACTTC. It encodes CASSYPSRTDEQYF.

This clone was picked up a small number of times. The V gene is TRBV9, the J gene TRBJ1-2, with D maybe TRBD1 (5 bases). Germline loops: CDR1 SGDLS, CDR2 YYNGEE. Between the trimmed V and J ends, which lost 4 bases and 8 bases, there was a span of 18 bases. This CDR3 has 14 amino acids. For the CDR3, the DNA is TGTGCCAGCAGCAAGGGCCAGGAGGGGAAGGGCTACACCTTC. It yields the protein CASSKGQEGKGYTF.

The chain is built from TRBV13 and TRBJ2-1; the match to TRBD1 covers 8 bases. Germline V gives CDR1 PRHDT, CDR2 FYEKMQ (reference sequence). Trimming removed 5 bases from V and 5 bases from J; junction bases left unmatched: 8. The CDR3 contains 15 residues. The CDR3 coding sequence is TGTGCCAGCAGCCCCCCGGACAGGGCGGACAATGAGCAGTTCTTC. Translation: CASSPPDRADNEQFF.

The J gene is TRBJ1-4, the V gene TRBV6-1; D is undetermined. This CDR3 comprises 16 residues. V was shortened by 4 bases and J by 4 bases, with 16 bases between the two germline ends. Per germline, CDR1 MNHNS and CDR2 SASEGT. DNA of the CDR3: TGTGCCAGCAGTGCCTGGTTCGCAGCTGATAATGAAAAACTGTTTTTT. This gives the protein CASSAWFAADNEKLFF.

Written as DNA, the CDR3 is TGTGCCAGCAGGCCCGGGACAGGGAACCAGCCCCAGCATTTT. This gives the protein CASRPGTGNQPQHF. V gene TRBV27 combines with J gene TRBJ1-5, with TRBD1 matching over 9 bases. The CDR3 sequence is 14 residues long. V shed 6 bases, J shed 7 bases, and the junction held 7 bases outside the gene matches. Per the germline V gene, CDR1 is MNHEY and CDR2 is SMNVEV (reference sequence).

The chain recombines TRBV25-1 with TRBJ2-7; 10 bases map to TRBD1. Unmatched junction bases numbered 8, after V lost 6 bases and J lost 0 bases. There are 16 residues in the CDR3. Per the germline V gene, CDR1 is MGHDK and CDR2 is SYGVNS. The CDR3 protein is CASRRGQGTSSYEQYF. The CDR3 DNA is TGTGCCAGCAGAAGGGGACAGGGGACAAGCTCCTACGAGCAGTACTTC.

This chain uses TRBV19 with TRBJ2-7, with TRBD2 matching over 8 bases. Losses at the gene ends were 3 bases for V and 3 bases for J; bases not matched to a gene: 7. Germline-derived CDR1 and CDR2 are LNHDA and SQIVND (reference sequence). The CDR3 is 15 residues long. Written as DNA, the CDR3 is TGTGCCAGTAGTATGGTTAGCGGGGAGTACTACGAGCAGTACTTC. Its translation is CASSMVSGEYYEQYF.